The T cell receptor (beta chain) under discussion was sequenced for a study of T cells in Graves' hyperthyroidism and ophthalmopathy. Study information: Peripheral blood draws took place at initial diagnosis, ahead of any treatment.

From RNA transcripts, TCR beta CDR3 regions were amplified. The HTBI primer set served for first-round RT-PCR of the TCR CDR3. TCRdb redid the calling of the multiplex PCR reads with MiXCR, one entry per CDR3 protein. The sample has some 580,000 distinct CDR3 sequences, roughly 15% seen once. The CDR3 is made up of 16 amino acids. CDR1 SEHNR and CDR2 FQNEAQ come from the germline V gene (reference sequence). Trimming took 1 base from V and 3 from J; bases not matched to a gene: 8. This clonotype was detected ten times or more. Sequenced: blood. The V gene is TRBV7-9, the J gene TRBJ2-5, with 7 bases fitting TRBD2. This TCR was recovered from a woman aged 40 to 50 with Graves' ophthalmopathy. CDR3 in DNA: TGTGCCAGCAGCTTAGGGTCCCCTAGCGGAGAAGAGACCCAGTACTTC. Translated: CASSLGSPSGEETQYF.